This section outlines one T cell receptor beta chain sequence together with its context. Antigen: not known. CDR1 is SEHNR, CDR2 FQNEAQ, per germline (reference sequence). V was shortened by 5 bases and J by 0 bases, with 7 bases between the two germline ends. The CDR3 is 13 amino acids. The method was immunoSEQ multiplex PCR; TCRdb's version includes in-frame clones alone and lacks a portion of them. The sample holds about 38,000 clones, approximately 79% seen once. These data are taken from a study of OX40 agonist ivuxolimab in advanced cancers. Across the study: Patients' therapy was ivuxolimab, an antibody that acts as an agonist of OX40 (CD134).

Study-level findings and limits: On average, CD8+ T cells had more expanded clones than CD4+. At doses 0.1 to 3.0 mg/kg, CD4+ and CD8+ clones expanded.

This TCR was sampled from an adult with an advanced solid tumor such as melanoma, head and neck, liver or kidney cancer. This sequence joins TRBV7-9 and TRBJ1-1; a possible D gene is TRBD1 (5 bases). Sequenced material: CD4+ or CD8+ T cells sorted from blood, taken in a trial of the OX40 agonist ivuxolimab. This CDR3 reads CASSRGMNTEAFF. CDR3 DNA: TGTGCCAGCAGCCGGGGGATGAACACTGAAGCTTTCTTT.